The 20 T cell receptor beta chains given below trace back to one sample, sequenced in a study of blood T cell repertoires in COVID-19. Using immunoSEQ multiplex PCR, the repertoire was profiled, and TCRdb retains in-frame clones only, with some absent. The profile shows about 280,000 clones, roughly 85% of them singletons. The specimen was peripheral blood. Receptors originate from a man aged 45-65 years with active or convalescent COVID-19.

In DNA, the CDR3 is TGTGCCAGTTCTGACAGGCCTAACACCGGGGAGCTGTTTTTT. The encoded protein is CASSDRPNTGELFF. V and J are TRBV19 and TRBJ2-2, with TRBD1 as a possible D gene (6 bases). Trimming removed 8 bases from V and 2 bases from J, with 12 bases in between. The CDR3 extends over 14 amino acids. Germline V gene data show CDR1 as LNHDA and CDR2 as SQIVND (reference sequence). Looking up the rest from reference TRBV19 and TRBJ2-2 gives the full variable domain: DGGITQSPKYLFRKEGQNVTLSCEQNLNHDAMYWYRQDPGQGLRLIYYSQIVNDFQKGDIAEGYSVSREKKESFPLTVTSAQKNPTAFYLCASSDRPNTGELFFGEGSRLTVL.

This sequence joins TRBV12-3 or TRBV12-4 and TRBJ2-7, with 7 positions matching TRBD2. V lost 6 bases, J lost 7 bases, and 9 bases stayed unmatched. This CDR3 is built from 13 residues. This CDR3 reads CASSLTSSREQYF. The DNA for the CDR3 is TGTGCCAGCAGCCTGACTAGCTCCCGGGAGCAGTACTTC.

This chain uses TRBV19 with TRBJ2-7, with D maybe TRBD1 (6 bases). Germline CDR1 and CDR2: LNHDA and SQIVND (reference sequence). This CDR3 spans 18 amino acids. The V and J ends lost 1 base and 0 bases respectively, with 19 bases between them. In DNA form, the CDR3 reads TGTGCCAGTAGTATAGTCGCCGGGACACCACGTAACTCCTACGAGCAGTACTTC. It translates to CASSIVAGTPRNSYEQYF.

The chain carries TRBV7-2 and TRBJ2-7; 9 bases line up with TRBD1. The CDR3 contains 15 residues. V shed 1 base and J 6 bases; nucleotides not matched to a gene: 7. Germline CDR1 and CDR2: SGHTA and FQGNSA. The CDR3 is CASSLGEGTGIEQYF. For the CDR3, the DNA is TGTGCCAGCAGCTTAGGGGAGGGGACAGGGATCGAGCAGTACTTC.

The J gene is TRBJ2-3, the V gene TRBV16; 7 bases match TRBD2. The J segment lost 4 bases and the V segment lost 3 bases, leaving 10 bases of the junction unmatched. Germline assignment: CDR1 KGHSY and CDR2 FQNENV. The CDR3 spans 16 residues. CDR3 nucleotide sequence: TGTGCCAGCAGCCACAGCACCGCGGGAGTAGCAGATACGCAGTATTTT. Amino acids: CASSHSTAGVADTQYF.

The chain links TRBV29-1 to TRBJ2-1, with D perhaps TRBD2 (6 bases). This CDR3 comprises 12 residues. The V end was cut by 3 bases, the J end by 7 bases, with 10 bases between. CDR1 and CDR2 from the germline V gene are SQVTM and ANQGSEA. The CDR3 protein is CSVEGRLNEQFF. The CDR3 bases are TGCAGCGTTGAGGGGAGGTTGAATGAGCAGTTCTTC.

The chain recombines TRBV19 with TRBJ1-5; D possibly corresponds to TRBD1 (6 bases). Per germline, CDR1 LNHDA and CDR2 SQIVND (reference sequence). The CDR3 sequence is 12 residues long. V dropped 2 bases and J dropped 8 bases, with 7 bases sitting between them. The DNA of the CDR3 is TGTGCCAGTAGTATACAGGGGAAGCCCCAGCATTTT. Translation: CASSIQGKPQHF.

This sequence joins TRBV5-1 and TRBJ1-2, with 8 bases that match TRBD1. Germline CDR1 is SGHRS and CDR2 is YFSETQ. V shed 1 base, J shed 4 bases, and the junction held 9 bases outside the gene matches. The CDR3 extends over 16 amino acids. The CDR3 DNA sequence: TGCGCCAGCAGCTTGCAGGGGGGCGACAGGGGCTATGGCTACACCTTC. Translation gives CASSLQGGDRGYGYTF.

The count of this clone is one. The V gene is TRBV28, the J gene TRBJ1-6, with D hard to call. V lost 2 bases and J 5 bases, leaving 4 bases between the germline ends. The CDR3 has 13 residues. Germline V lookup: CDR1 MDHEN, CDR2 SYDVKM. The CDR3 DNA reads as TGTGCCAGCAGTTTACAGAATAATTCACCCCTCCACTTT. It codes for CASSLQNNSPLHF.

The chain carries TRBV27 and TRBJ1-6, with D unresolved. The CDR3 totals 15 residues. Looked up from germline, CDR1 is MNHEY and CDR2 is SMNVEV (reference sequence). Trimming removed 5 bases from V and 10 bases from J, with 18 bases in between. As DNA, the CDR3 is TGTGCCAGCAGTCCTCGGGGTGGAGGAGGATCACCCCTCCACTTT. The encoded protein is CASSPRGGGGSPLHF.

This clone was counted a few times. This CDR3 is missing its conserved last phenylalanine or tryptophan, likely due to a read error. The DNA is left out, because the CDR3 cannot be placed on it with certainty; the CDR3 is given as TCRdb lists it. The V call is TRBV7-2, the J call TRBJ1-3; whether TRBD1, the table's D call, matches the DNA was not checked. Germline CDR1 SGHTA, CDR2 FQGNSA. A total of 11 residues make up the CDR3, ends included. This CDR3 reads CASSLVSSRFI.

The chain combines TRBV7-3 with TRBJ2-7, with 7 nucleotides matching TRBD1. The CDR3 has 15 residues. CDR1 and CDR2 from the germline V gene are SGHTA and FQGTGA. The trim removed 5 bases at V and 3 bases at J, leaving 10 bases unmatched. Here the CDR3 DNA reads TGTGCCAGCAGCCCTCGACAGGGTCGCGTCTACGAGCAGTACTTC. This encodes CASSPRQGRVYEQYF.

The chain carries TRBV9 and TRBJ1-5; 7 bases match TRBD1. V dropped 4 bases and J dropped 3; count of bases not matched to a gene: 7. This CDR3 is built from 15 residues. The germline CDR1 and CDR2 sequences are SGDLS and YYNGEE. CDR3 coding DNA: TGTGCCAGCAGCAGAGGGGGCGCGAACAATCAGCCCCAGCATTTT. This gives the protein CASSRGGANNQPQHF.

This sequence joins TRBV5-4 and TRBJ2-1; 7 bases are shared with TRBD1. This CDR3 is 12 amino acids long. The trim removed 5 bases at V and 7 bases at J, leaving 3 bases unmatched. The germline CDR1 and CDR2 sequences are SGHNT and YYREEE (reference sequence). For the CDR3, the DNA is TGTGCCAGCAGGACACAGGGGAATGAGCAGTTCTTC. Encoded protein: CASRTQGNEQFF. Full variable domain (outside the CDR3, taken from reference TRBV5-4 and TRBJ2-1): ETGVTQSPTHLIKTRGQQVTLRCSSQSGHNTVSWYQQALGQGPQFIFQYYREEENGRGNFPPRFSGLQFPNYSSELNVNALELDDSALYLCASRTQGNEQFFGPGTRLTVL.

A single count supports this clone. As DNA, the CDR3 is TGTGCCAGCAGCCAAGATGGGAGGTCGGGTGGCTACACCTTC. Translation: CASSQDGRSGGYTF. The chain uses TRBV4-2 and TRBJ1-2, with D unresolved. This CDR3 contains 14 residues. The V gene lost 0 bases and the J gene lost 7 bases, with 12 bases spanning the gap. Germline V gene sequence: CDR1 LGHNA, CDR2 YNFKEQ.

V is TRBV25-1 and J is TRBJ1-2; no clear D gene. This CDR3 comprises 15 residues. Germline CDR1 reads MGHDK; CDR2 reads SYGVNS. V was cut by 4 bases and J by 6 bases, with 18 bases left in between. The CDR3 sequence is CASSALGGFVDGYTF. CDR3 nucleotide sequence: TGTGCCAGCAGTGCTTTGGGAGGGTTCGTGGATGGCTACACCTTC.

The V and J genes are TRBV29-1 and TRBJ1-1; a possible D gene is TRBD1 (6 bases). V was trimmed by 0 bases and J by 11 bases, leaving 16 bases between them. The CDR3 loop spans 13 amino acids. Germline CDR1 and CDR2: SQVTM and ANQGSEA. The CDR3 nucleotides are TGCAGCGTTGAAGAACAACAGGGTAGAATGGCTTTCTTT. Translation gives CSVEEQQGRMAFF.

The chain has TRBV6-5 and TRBJ2-5; no clear D. CDR1 is MNHEY and CDR2 is SVGAGI in the germline V gene. The V and J ends lost 6 bases and 1 base respectively, with 12 bases between them. The length of the CDR3 is 14 residues. The chain's CDR3 is CASRPTLLQETQYF. The CDR3 coding sequence is TGTGCCAGCAGGCCTACGCTTCTCCAAGAGACCCAGTACTTC.

CDR3 sequence: CASSLAAADQETQYF. The CDR3 DNA reads TGCGCCAGCAGCTTGGCCGCCGCGGACCAAGAGACCCAGTACTTC. This chain connects TRBV5-1 to TRBJ2-5; D is unclear. The CDR3 has 15 residues. Germline V gives CDR1 SGHRS, CDR2 YFSETQ. The V end was cut by 0 bases, the J end by 0 bases, with 9 bases between.

The J gene is TRBJ1-5, the V gene TRBV11-2, with a possible D match to TRBD1 (5 bases). CDR3 length equals 18 residues. CDR1 SGHAT and CDR2 FQNNGV come from the germline V gene. V dropped 1 base and J dropped 6 bases, with 22 bases sitting between them. The CDR3: CASSLAGQAIPQGQPQHF. CDR3 nucleotide sequence: TGTGCCAGCAGCTTAGCTGGGCAGGCGATCCCCCAGGGTCAGCCCCAGCATTTT.